This T cell receptor (beta chain) was captured by sequencing in a study of early T cells in non-severe SARS-CoV-2 infection. Study-wide context: Unsorted whole blood bulk RNA was sequenced, with unpaired chains. Study-level points and caveats: A preference for anti-spike CD8 responses marked VDJdb matching, which missed private and CD4 specificities.

This clonotype appeared many times. The target antigen is unknown. The CDR3 totals 14 residues. Trimming at V came to 6 bases and at J to 2 bases, leaving 4 bases not matched to a gene. The TCR library protocol was used to attach unique molecular identifiers. These identifiers were attached to individual cDNA molecules. TCRdb redid the calling of the 5' RACE reads with MiXCR, one entry per CDR3 protein. This table holds about 59,000 distinct CDR3 sequences, about 12% found once. The TCR was taken from an adult who was a healthcare worker with PCR-confirmed SARS-CoV-2 infection or an uninfected control (not recorded which). Sequencing was performed on whole blood, taken at baseline. This rearrangement joins TRBV12-3 or TRBV12-4 to TRBJ2-1; 7 nucleotides match TRBD1. Here the CDR3 reads CASRPGTAYNEQFF. CDR3 in DNA: TGTGCCAGCAGACCCGGGACAGCCTACAATGAGCAGTTCTTC.